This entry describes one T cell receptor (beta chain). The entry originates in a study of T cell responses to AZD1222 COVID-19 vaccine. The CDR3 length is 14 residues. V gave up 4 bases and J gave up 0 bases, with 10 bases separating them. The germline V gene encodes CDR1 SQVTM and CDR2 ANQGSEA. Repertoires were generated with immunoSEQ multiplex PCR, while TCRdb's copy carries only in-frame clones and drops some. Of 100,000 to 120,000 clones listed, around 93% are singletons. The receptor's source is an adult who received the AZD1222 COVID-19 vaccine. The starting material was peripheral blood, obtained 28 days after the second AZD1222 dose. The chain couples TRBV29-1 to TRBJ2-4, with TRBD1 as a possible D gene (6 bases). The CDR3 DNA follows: TGCAGCGTTGCGGGACACTTAGCCAAAAACATTCAGTACTTC. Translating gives CSVAGHLAKNIQYF. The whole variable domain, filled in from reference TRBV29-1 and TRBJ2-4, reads SAVISQKPSRDICQRGTSLTIQCQVDSQVTMMFWYRQQPGQSLTLIATANQGSEATYESGFVIDKFPISRPNLTFSTLTVSNMSPEDSSIYLCSVAGHLAKNIQYFGAGTRLSVL.